A selection of T cell receptor beta chains follows, all from one sample in a study of T cell changes during pregnancy in multiple sclerosis. TCRdb's copy holds only in-frame clones and misses some; the assay was immunoSEQ multiplex PCR. The sample has 70,000 to 75,000 clones; 90% to 95% are singletons. Sample: peripheral blood, taken in the second trimester of pregnancy. The receptors derive from a female donor in good health, enrolled as a control in a pregnancy study. The CDR3 runs from the conserved cysteine through the conserved F or W. The order of the fields is clone size, D gene, V gene, J gene, CDR3 protein, CDR3 DNA. D genes are given only for firm matches. Size values are once, few and many counts, or a class for expanded clones, and some rows have none.

abundance: -; d_gene: -; v_gene: TRBV10-1; j_gene: TRBJ2-6; CDR3aa: CASTRDSGANVLTF; CDR3nt: TGCGCCAGCACCCGAGACTCTGGGGCCAACGTCCTGACTTTC
abundance: -; d_gene: -; v_gene: TRBV5-1; j_gene: TRBJ2-5; CDR3aa: CASSLLPRAGGETQYF; CDR3nt: TGCGCCAGCAGCTTGCTACCCCGTGCCGGAGGAGAGACCCAGTACTTC
abundance: -; d_gene: -; v_gene: TRBV7-6; j_gene: TRBJ2-3; CDR3aa: CASSRSTDTQYF; CDR3nt: TGTGCCAGCAGCCGTAGCACAGATACGCAGTATTTT
abundance: -; d_gene: -; v_gene: TRBV7-2; j_gene: TRBJ2-5; CDR3aa: CASVAGTQYF; CDR3nt: TGTGCCAGCGTTGCGGGGACCCAGTACTTC
abundance: -; d_gene: -; v_gene: TRBV2; j_gene: TRBJ1-3; CDR3aa: CASSETQGSTGNTIYF; CDR3nt: TGTGCCAGCAGTGAAACCCAGGGTAGCACTGGAAACACCATATATTTT
abundance: -; d_gene: -; v_gene: TRBV18; j_gene: TRBJ1-1; CDR3aa: CASSPSRQRGENTEAFF; CDR3nt: TGTGCCAGCTCACCAAGTCGACAGCGTGGGGAGAACACTGAAGCTTTCTTT
abundance: -; d_gene: TRBD1; v_gene: TRBV30; j_gene: TRBJ1-6; CDR3aa: CAWTGGCGSPLHF; CDR3nt: TGTGCCTGGACAGGGGGCTGTGGATCACCCCTCCACTTT
abundance: -; d_gene: -; v_gene: TRBV10-3; j_gene: TRBJ2-3; CDR3aa: CAISGQGTDTQYF; CDR3nt: TGTGCCATCAGTGGACAGGGCACAGATACGCAGTATTTT
abundance: -; d_gene: TRBD2; v_gene: TRBV28; j_gene: TRBJ2-2; CDR3aa: CASSPIAGTYANTGELFF; CDR3nt: TGTGCCAGCAGTCCCATAGCGGGAACATACGCGAACACCGGGGAGCTGTTTTTT
abundance: few; d_gene: TRBD2; v_gene: TRBV4-3; j_gene: TRBJ2-7; CDR3aa: CASSQTSGGGPYEQYF; CDR3nt: TGCGCCAGCAGCCAAACTAGCGGGGGGGGACCCTACGAGCAGTACTTC
abundance: -; d_gene: TRBD1; v_gene: TRBV6-5; j_gene: TRBJ1-4; CDR3aa: CASNSRGLRGEKLFF; CDR3nt: TGTGCCAGCAACTCCAGGGGGCTGAGGGGTGAAAAACTGTTTTTT
abundance: -; d_gene: TRBD2; v_gene: TRBV29-1; j_gene: TRBJ2-7; CDR3aa: CSVAGQRESYEQYF; CDR3nt: TGCAGCGTTGCGGGGCAGCGGGAGTCCTACGAGCAGTACTTC
abundance: -; d_gene: -; v_gene: TRBV30; j_gene: TRBJ1-2; CDR3aa: CAWSSPGESYGYTF; CDR3nt: TGTGCCTGGAGTAGTCCAGGGGAGAGCTATGGCTACACCTTC
abundance: -; d_gene: -; v_gene: TRBV6-4; j_gene: TRBJ2-2; CDR3aa: CASTSTGTGELFF; CDR3nt: TGTGCCAGCACTTCGACGGGAACCGGGGAGCTGTTTTTT
abundance: once; d_gene: -; v_gene: TRBV11-2; j_gene: TRBJ2-7; CDR3aa: CASSLGGSGWPPYEQYF; CDR3nt: TGTGCCAGCAGCTTAGGGGGAAGCGGGTGGCCGCCCTACGAGCAGTACTTC
abundance: -; d_gene: -; v_gene: TRBV5-6; j_gene: TRBJ2-7; CDR3aa: CASSSPGAKGGSYEQYF; CDR3nt: TGTGCCAGCAGCTCCCCGGGCGCCAAAGGGGGCTCCTACGAGCAGTACTTC
abundance: -; d_gene: -; v_gene: TRBV29-1; j_gene: TRBJ2-6; CDR3aa: CSVGTSSSGANVLTF; CDR3nt: TGCAGCGTTGGGACTTCTAGCTCTGGGGCCAACGTCCTGACTTTC
abundance: -; d_gene: TRBD2; v_gene: TRBV7-9; j_gene: TRBJ2-4; CDR3aa: CASSLAMAGGPKNIQYF; CDR3nt: TGTGCCAGCAGCTTAGCGATGGCGGGGGGGCCCAAAAACATTCAGTACTTC
abundance: -; d_gene: -; v_gene: TRBV5-1; j_gene: TRBJ2-7; CDR3aa: CASSLDRVHYEQYF; CDR3nt: TGCGCCAGCAGCTTGGACAGGGTCCATTACGAGCAGTACTTC
abundance: -; d_gene: -; v_gene: TRBV15; j_gene: TRBJ2-3; CDR3aa: CATSGGFRTDTQYF; CDR3nt: TGTGCCACCAGCGGGGGGTTTCGCACAGATACGCAGTATTTT
abundance: -; d_gene: -; v_gene: TRBV6-5; j_gene: TRBJ1-1; CDR3aa: CASSYGGGTEAFF; CDR3nt: TGTGCCAGCAGTTACGGGGGAGGGACTGAAGCTTTCTTT
abundance: -; d_gene: -; v_gene: TRBV9; j_gene: TRBJ1-2; CDR3aa: CASSIQDFQNYGYTF; CDR3nt: TGTGCCAGCAGCATCCAGGATTTCCAAAACTATGGCTACACCTTC
abundance: few; d_gene: TRBD1; v_gene: TRBV27; j_gene: TRBJ1-6; CDR3aa: CATRGAGGNSPLHF; CDR3nt: TGTGCCACCAGGGGGGCAGGGGGCAATTCACCCCTCCACTTT
abundance: -; d_gene: TRBD1; v_gene: TRBV28; j_gene: TRBJ1-2; CDR3aa: CASRPGQLSSGYTF; CDR3nt: TGTGCCAGCAGGCCGGGACAGCTTTCGTCGGGCTACACCTTC
abundance: once; d_gene: TRBD1; v_gene: TRBV6-6; j_gene: TRBJ2-7; CDR3aa: CASSLGQGANEQYF; CDR3nt: TGTGCCAGCAGTCTGGGACAGGGGGCCAACGAGCAGTACTTC
abundance: -; d_gene: TRBD1; v_gene: TRBV5-4; j_gene: TRBJ1-1; CDR3aa: CASSFSGGATEAFF; CDR3nt: TGTGCCAGCAGCTTCTCAGGGGGAGCCACTGAAGCTTTCTTT
abundance: once; d_gene: TRBD2; v_gene: TRBV7-2; j_gene: TRBJ2-2; CDR3aa: CASSPGTSGGTRELFF; CDR3nt: TGTGCCAGCAGCCCCGGGACTAGCGGGGGGACGAGGGAGCTGTTTTTT
abundance: once; d_gene: TRBD2; v_gene: TRBV15; j_gene: TRBJ2-1; CDR3aa: CATSRDRSLANNEQFF; CDR3nt: TGTGCCACCAGCAGAGATCGCTCACTAGCGAACAATGAGCAGTTCTTC
abundance: -; d_gene: TRBD1; v_gene: TRBV6-5; j_gene: TRBJ1-3; CDR3aa: CASSSQTGRNTIYF; CDR3nt: TGTGCCAGCAGTTCTCAGACAGGGCGGAACACCATATATTTT
abundance: -; d_gene: TRBD1; v_gene: TRBV4-2; j_gene: TRBJ2-5; CDR3aa: CASSQTGQGETQYF; CDR3nt: TGTGCCAGCAGCCAAACGGGACAGGGCGAGACCCAGTACTTC
abundance: -; d_gene: -; v_gene: TRBV6-5; j_gene: TRBJ1-5; CDR3aa: CASSSTLVRQPQHF; CDR3nt: TGTGCCAGCAGTTCTACGTTGGTCCGCCAACCCCAGCATTTT
abundance: -; d_gene: -; v_gene: TRBV5-1; j_gene: TRBJ1-5; CDR3aa: CASSLGENQPQHF; CDR3nt: TGCGCCAGCAGCTTGGGAGAAAATCAGCCCCAGCATTTT
abundance: -; d_gene: TRBD2; v_gene: TRBV28; j_gene: TRBJ2-3; CDR3aa: CASSPRGTSGGALTDTQYF; CDR3nt: TGTGCCAGCAGCCCTAGGGGGACTAGCGGGGGGGCGCTTACAGATACGCAGTATTTT
abundance: -; d_gene: -; v_gene: TRBV9; j_gene: TRBJ2-1; CDR3aa: CASSVTWDSIRTGNEQFF; CDR3nt: TGTGCCAGCAGCGTTACTTGGGACTCTATTCGTACTGGCAATGAGCAGTTCTTC
abundance: -; d_gene: -; v_gene: TRBV14; j_gene: TRBJ2-5; CDR3aa: CASSQDEDRETQYF; CDR3nt: TGTGCCAGCAGCCAAGATGAGGACAGAGAGACCCAGTACTTC
abundance: -; d_gene: -; v_gene: TRBV5-4; j_gene: TRBJ2-2; CDR3aa: CASSLEAGAGGELFF; CDR3nt: TGTGCCAGCAGCTTGGAGGCGGGGGCCGGCGGGGAGCTGTTTTTT
abundance: few; d_gene: TRBD1; v_gene: TRBV5-1; j_gene: TRBJ1-2; CDR3aa: CASSKGQAHGYTF; CDR3nt: TGCGCCAGCAGCAAGGGACAGGCTCATGGCTACACCTTC